The rows below give T cell receptor beta chains drawn from one sample of a study of T cells in Graves' hyperthyroidism and ophthalmopathy. From the multiplex PCR reads, TCRdb called clonotypes with MiXCR, one entry per CDR3 protein. The sample contains about 350,000 distinct CDR3 sequences, 13% to 15% of which appear only once. The sample taken for sequencing was blood. The source is a woman aged 55-69 years with Graves' ophthalmopathy. Each CDR3 is given with its conserved first and last residue. D genes are given only for firm matches. Not all rows give a size; the values are once, few, many and, for expanded clones, a class.

many TRBJ2-5 - TRBV5-1 CASTAPKTQYF TGCGCCAGCACAGCCCCGAAGACCCAGTACTTC
many TRBJ2-3 - TRBV20-1 CSAVSGSTDTQYF TGCAGTGCTGTTTCGGGGTCCACAGATACGCAGTATTTT
many TRBJ1-6 - TRBV3-1 CASSQGHDSPLHF TGTGCCAGCAGCCAGGGACACGATTCACCCCTCCACTTT
many TRBJ1-6 - TRBV12-3/TRBV12-4 CASTRGGLGSPLHF TGTGCCAGCACCAGGGGTGGGTTAGGATCACCCCTCCACTTT
many TRBJ2-1 - TRBV30 CAWSEAYEQFF TGTGCCTGGAGTGAGGCGTATGAGCAGTTCTTC
- TRBJ1-2 TRBD1 TRBV7-6 CASSPKTGGSGYTF TGTGCCAGCAGCCCAAAGACAGGGGGTAGTGGCTACACCTTC
many TRBJ1-2 - TRBV2 CASIETVYGYTF TGTGCCAGCATCGAGACAGTCTATGGCTACACCTTC
many TRBJ2-1 TRBD2 TRBV24-1 CATSDSSTSATYNEQFF TGTGCCACCAGTGATTCTAGTACTAGCGCTACCTACAATGAGCAGTTCTTC
- TRBJ2-1 TRBD2 TRBV10-3 CAISEKREVPKQFF TGTGCCATCAGTGAGAAGCGGGAGGTCCCGAAGCAGTTCTTC
many TRBJ2-3 - TRBV28 CASSPAGGKGGDTQYF TGTGCCAGCAGTCCCGCCGGCGGGAAAGGAGGAGATACGCAGTATTTT
few TRBJ2-1 TRBD1 TRBV9 CASSPSLTGEAYNEQFF TGTGCCAGCAGCCCCTCGTTGACAGGGGAAGCATACAATGAGCAGTTCTTC
many TRBJ2-1 - TRBV20-1 CSCSGSYNEQFF TGCAGCTGTAGCGGCTCGTACAATGAGCAGTTCTTC
many TRBJ2-7 - TRBV19 CASSIAGDYSYEQYF TGTGCCAGTAGTATCGCCGGCGACTACTCCTACGAGCAGTACTTC
many TRBJ2-5 TRBD2 TRBV11-2 CASSLLTRLARETQYF TGTGCCAGCAGCTTACTCACTCGACTAGCTCGAGAGACCCAGTACTTC
many TRBJ1-1 - TRBV5-5 CANAGGTEAFF TGTGCCAACGCTGGGGGGACTGAAGCTTTCTTT
- TRBJ2-3 TRBD2 TRBV27 CASSANRPLSAGGTDTQYF TGTGCCAGCAGTGCCAACCGGCCCCTTTCGGCGGGAGGCACAGATACGCAGTATTTT
few TRBJ2-1 TRBD1 TRBV6-1 CASSRTGGLAGHNEQFF TGTGCCAGCAGTCGGACAGGGGGCTTAGCGGGACACAATGAGCAGTTCTTC
many TRBJ2-7 TRBD1 TRBV6-2/TRBV6-3 CASCDRAGEQYF TGTGCCAGCTGCGACAGGGCAGGCGAGCAGTACTTC
few TRBJ2-1 TRBD2 TRBV29-1 CSVAASGFIGEQFF TGCAGCGTGGCCGCTAGCGGGTTTATTGGTGAGCAGTTCTTC
many TRBJ1-2 - TRBV20-1 CSAREGARNYGYTF TGCAGTGCTAGAGAGGGGGCCAGGAACTATGGCTACACCTTC
few TRBJ1-4 - TRBV7-2 CASSRLTDEKLFF TGTGCCAGCAGCCGATTGACAGACGAAAAACTGTTTTTT
many TRBJ2-7 - TRBV29-1 CSVESGSSYEQYF TGCAGCGTTGAATCCGGAAGCTCCTACGAGCAGTACTTC
- TRBJ2-5 TRBD2 TRBV20-1 CSANEAGGPSLYQETQYF TGCAGTGCTAATGAGGCGGGAGGCCCCTCTTTATACCAAGAGACCCAGTACTTC
many TRBJ2-7 - TRBV7-8 CASSLGPQTEQYF TGTGCCAGCAGCTTGGGACCCCAGACAGAGCAGTACTTC
few TRBJ2-1 - TRBV12-3/TRBV12-4 CASTWAGFRSTRTSTYNEQFF TGTGCCAGCACCTGGGCCGGTTTCCGGTCTACTCGTACGTCGACCTACAATGAGCAGTTCTTC
- TRBJ2-1 TRBD2 TRBV20-1 CSAPSGLAGGPGYNEQFF TGCAGTGCTCCCTCGGGTTTAGCGGGAGGGCCGGGATACAATGAGCAGTTCTTC
many TRBJ2-1 TRBD1 TRBV10-3 CAISTGSRANEQFF TGTGCCATCTCGACAGGGTCGAGGGCTAATGAGCAGTTCTTC
many TRBJ1-1 - TRBV18 CASSPSMNTEAFF TGTGCCAGCTCACCCTCGATGAACACTGAAGCTTTCTTT
few TRBJ1-1 TRBD1 TRBV10-1 CASSDSDRADTEAFF TGCGCCAGCAGTGATTCCGACAGGGCGGACACTGAAGCTTTCTTT
few TRBJ2-1 TRBD2 TRBV4-1 CASSQGLAGTYNEQFF TGCGCCAGCAGCCAAGGACTAGCGGGTACTTACAATGAGCAGTTCTTC
many TRBJ2-7 - TRBV3-1 CASSQEEGNYEQYF TGTGCCAGCAGCCAAGAGGAGGGAAACTACGAGCAGTACTTC
- TRBJ2-3 - TRBV15 CATSRGDGTTDTQYF TGTGCCACCAGCAGAGGAGACGGGACGACAGATACGCAGTATTTT
few TRBJ2-1 - TRBV7-6 CASSLAVGHEQFF TGTGCCAGCAGCTTAGCGGTGGGGCATGAGCAGTTCTTC